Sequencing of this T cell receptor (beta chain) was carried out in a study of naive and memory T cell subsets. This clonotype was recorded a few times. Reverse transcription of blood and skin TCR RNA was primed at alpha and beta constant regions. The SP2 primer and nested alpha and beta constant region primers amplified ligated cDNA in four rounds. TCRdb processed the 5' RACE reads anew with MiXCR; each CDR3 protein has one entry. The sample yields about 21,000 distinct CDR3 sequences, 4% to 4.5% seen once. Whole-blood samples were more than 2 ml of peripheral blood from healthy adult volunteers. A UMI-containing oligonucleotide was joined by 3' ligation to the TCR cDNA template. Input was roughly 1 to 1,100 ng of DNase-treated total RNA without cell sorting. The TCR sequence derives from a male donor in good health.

The CDR3 DNA is TGTGCCAGCAGCCAACAGGTGAATACGCAGTATTTT. It translates to CASSQQVNTQYF. The chain combines TRBV12-3 or TRBV12-4 with TRBJ2-3; maybe TRBD1 (5 bases). The V end lost 6 bases, the J end lost 7 bases, and 11 bases lay between the germline ends. The CDR3 has 12 amino acids.